This TCR beta chain appears in the sequencing data of a study of cytomegalovirus exposure and HLA in healthy donors (dated by TCRdb to 2017 to 2019). Notes on the research overall: A later analysis indicated that the roughly 130 validation repertoires were generated on the platform also employed for the approximately 700 repertoires of the first cohort. The aim of the study was to test whether cataloging public T cell receptors could identify signatures of past pathogen exposure. In addition to the first cohort of several hundred subjects, a separate validation cohort of 120 different subjects was used. High-throughput TCR immunosequencing, statistical association of individual TCRs with disease status, and machine learning were combined to predict cytomegalovirus infection status. Study-wide conclusions, independent of this receptor: All 120 or so repertoires were used to score co-occurrence in the validation cohort in a later analysis, because that analysis had no HLA typing for the cohort. The classifier was reported to diagnose cytomegalovirus status with high specificity and sensitivity in both the original cohort and the validation cohort. A later analysis found that TCRs clustered in the first cohort also tended to co-occur in the 110 or so validation repertoires, with 90% to 95% of cluster scores above 0. Most TCR sequences were observed very rarely across donors, whereas some public TCRs were present in many individuals. Three of the identified cytomegalovirus-associated TCR beta chains were confirmed in vitro to be specific for cytomegalovirus antigens. The authors suggested that the approach could potentially be generalized to other disease states and immunological phenotypes. The study listed approximately 150 TCR beta chains as associated with cytomegalovirus.

About this clone itself: Its antigen remains unidentified. Qualities for individual bases were not recorded, and no much larger clone is one base off.

Library construction relied on the immunoSEQ multiplex PCR assay. In the authors' own workflow: To diagnose cytomegalovirus status from the catalog of TCR beta chain sequences, a statistical classification framework was built. The immuneACCESS repertoire file appears here via TCRdb, limited to in-frame rearrangements. These files lack a portion of the clones; in checked studies, under half of the deficit traces to unresolved V genes, and the cause of the others is not known. Clonal size and the V and J genes are those of that table, whereas D and trimming came from the DNA. Present in this sample are about 240,000 clones, approximately 90% of which were seen just once. The ten largest clonotypes hold about 3% of the sample. The CDR3 runs 13 amino acids, cysteine and phenylalanine included. Left in the record is the CDR3 DNA by itself, 39 bases read in frame from the first base. CDR1 and CDR2, looked up from the germline V gene (reference sequence), are LNHNV and YYDKDF. The junction carries 9 bases between V and J, which are trimmed by 6 bases and 3 bases respectively.

The donors were included in the validation cohort of roughly 120 subjects, a group kept apart from the 666-subject first cohort. Recombination joined TRBV15 with TRBJ1-5, with the D gene uncertain. Sequenced: PBMCs. This sequence was found in a man aged 18 to 29 in good health and CMV-seronegative. Read as DNA, the sequence is TGTGCCACCAGTGAGAAATTCAATCAGCCCCAGCATTTT. The translation is CATSEKFNQPQHF.